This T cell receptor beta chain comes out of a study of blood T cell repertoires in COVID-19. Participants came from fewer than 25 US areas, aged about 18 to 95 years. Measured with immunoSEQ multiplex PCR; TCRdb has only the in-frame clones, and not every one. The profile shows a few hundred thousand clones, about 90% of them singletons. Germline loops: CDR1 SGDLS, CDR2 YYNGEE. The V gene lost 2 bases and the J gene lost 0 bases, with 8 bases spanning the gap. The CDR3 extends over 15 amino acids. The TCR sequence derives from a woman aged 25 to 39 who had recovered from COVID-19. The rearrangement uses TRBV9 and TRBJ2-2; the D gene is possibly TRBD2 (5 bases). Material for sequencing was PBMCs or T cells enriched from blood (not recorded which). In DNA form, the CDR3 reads TGTGCCAGCAGCGTCAACGGGGCGAACACCGGGGAGCTGTTTTTT. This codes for CASSVNGANTGELFF.